This TCR beta chain was identified during a study of T-cell memory formation after mild COVID-19 (dated by TCRdb to the early 2020s). The study in broad terms: TCR sequence clusters from the two donors were found to be largely donor specific. T-cell clones expanding and contracting after mild COVID-19 in a couple of donors were tracked by longitudinal TCRalpha and TCRbeta repertoire sequencing. The cohort was made up of two young adult volunteers, one female and one male, who were previously healthy.

TCRdb names Illumina NovaSeq 6000 as the instrument used. Using 5'RACE with constant-segment primers, TCRalpha and TCRbeta cDNA libraries were constructed, with sample barcodes and unique molecular identifiers added in the process. RNA was extracted from every sample with Trizol reagent. The libraries were amplified in two PCR steps, and the second step added a second sample barcode and Illumina TruSeq adapters. Sequencing of libraries was performed on an Illumina NovaSeq with 2 x 150 bp paired-end reads. The original methods were these. With migec v1.2.7, reads were demultiplexed and then collapsed into UMI-guided consensus sequences. With mixcr v2.1.11, UMI consensuses were aligned to TRA and TRB V and J templates and assembled into clonotypes. Expanded or contracted clonotypes were those called significant by both edgeR and NoisET, with noise models trained on biological replicates. edgeR calls used a false discovery rate-adjusted p below 0.01 and a log2 fold-change threshold of 1. As an exploratory analysis of dynamics, PCA with hierarchical clustering was applied to max-normalized trajectories of the 1000 most abundant clonotypes. Each responding clone was given a CD4 or CD8 phenotype based on the CD4+ and CD8+ repertoires, which had been sequenced separately. TCRdb applied fastp at Q25 and MiXCR to the public reads, then kept only in-frame beta chains. Rows with a matching CDR3 protein are joined into one entry that keeps the most common DNA and genes. V and J calls and clone size were set by TCRdb, not the authors. The sample contains fewer than 650,000 distinct CDR3 sequences, 15% to 20% of them found a single time. About 8.1% of the sample goes to the ten largest clones.

Results the study describes overall, beyond this receptor: Only a couple of mild cases were covered by the study, and larger cohorts that include severe cases with pre-infection samples were considered necessary. Contracting CD4+ clones were located mainly in the CM and EM memory subsets, whereas CD8+ clones were found to be enriched in EMRA. The second-wave clones that peaked on day 37 were not confirmed to be SARS-CoV-2 specific. Balanced CD4/CD8 phenotypes were observed for clones contracting from day 15 to 85, whereas a bias towards CD4+ was observed for a second wave of clones expanding from day 15 to 37. The detection of some responding clones in pre-infection memory suggests that pre-existing cross-reactive memory T cells joined the SARS-CoV-2 response.

This clonotype has just a few counts. Its antigen is unknown. Nothing much larger sits one base from this clone, and base qualities are not available. Ficoll-Paque density gradient centrifugation was the method used to isolate PBMCs. This TCR was sampled from an adult woman who had mild COVID-19 (a few samples of this study predate the infection). The sample titles of this study are shuffled in the database, so cell type and time point are left out; the donor was told from shared clones. The sequenced material came from PBMCs or a T cell subset sorted from them (not recorded which).

The DNA sequence is given as TGTGCCAGCAGTTTAGACGCAGGGAGGCACAATCAGCCCCAGCATTTT. Its amino acids are CASSLDAGRHNQPQHF. The chain employs TRBV6-6 and TRBJ1-5; matching of 5 bases hints at TRBD1 as the D gene. Trimming takes 4 bases from V and 3 bases from J, and the germline ends sit 16 bases apart. CDR1 and CDR2 are read off the germline V gene (reference sequence) as MNHNY and SVGAGI. The cysteine opens and the phenylalanine closes a CDR3 of 16 amino acids. The only DNA kept is the CDR3, 48 bases in frame from the first base.